These 3 T cell receptor beta chains came from one sample sequenced in a study of blood T cell repertoires in COVID-19. Sequencing was performed with immunoSEQ multiplex PCR; in TCRdb, only in-frame clones are kept and a portion is missing. The data contain around 160,000 clones, more than 75% of them singletons. The material sequenced was peripheral blood. These receptors were taken from a human donor with acute or convalescent COVID-19. The donor label of this sample is uncertain.

The genes are TRBV19 and TRBJ1-4, with TRBD1 identical over 7 bases. Trimming at V came to 5 bases and at J to 7 bases, leaving 16 bases not matched to a gene. The CDR3 consists of 17 residues. CDR1 LNHDA and CDR2 SQIVND come from the germline V gene (reference sequence). As DNA, the CDR3 is TGTGCCAGTAGTGCCAACCTGCCGGGGACAGAGATTGAAAAACTGTTTTTT. It specifies CASSANLPGTEIEKLFF.

The chain couples TRBV7-9 to TRBJ1-6; D unclear. The CDR3 totals 13 residues. Trimming shortened V by 1 base and J by 10 bases, and 8 bases separated the two germline ends. CDR1 is SEHNR and CDR2 is FQNEAQ in the germline V gene (reference sequence). The CDR3 coding sequence is TGTGCCAGCAGCTTAGAGCTTCAATCACCCCTCCACTTT. Translating it yields CASSLELQSPLHF.

J is TRBJ2-1 and V is TRBV19, with TRBD2 as a possible D gene (6 bases). CDR1 LNHDA and CDR2 SQIVND come from the germline V gene (reference sequence). This CDR3 contains 17 residues. Trimming stripped 0 bases from V and 6 bases from J, with 18 bases between. The CDR3 nucleotides are TGTGCCAGTAGTATAGATCTATCGGGGAGGCCTTTCAATGAGCAGTTCTTC. Translation gives CASSIDLSGRPFNEQFF.